Shown below are 22 T cell receptor beta chains from a single sample sequenced in a study of siplizumab effects on memory and regulatory T cells. Produced via immunoSEQ multiplex PCR; TCRdb's table is partial and in-frame only. Among around 100,000 clones listed, approximately 91% were seen once. The sample was CD4+ T cells sorted from blood. These receptors were taken from a human donor in good health.

The chain joins TRBV6-6 to TRBJ2-5, with 8 bases fitting TRBD1. The CDR3 consists of 13 residues. Trimming removed 9 bases from V and 5 bases from J; junction bases left unmatched: 8. Germline lookup yields CDR1 MNHNY and CDR2 SVGAGI (reference sequence). Written as DNA, the CDR3 is TGTGCCAGTCATACCAGGGGGCGGGAGACCCAGTACTTC. This codes for CASHTRGRETQYF.

CDR3 sequence: CASSVIPNTGELFF. The CDR3 nucleotides are TGTGCCAGCAGCGTAATCCCGAACACCGGGGAGCTGTTTTTT. The chain recombines TRBV9 with TRBJ2-2; D not certain. The CDR3 sequence is 14 residues long. Between the trimmed V and J ends, which lost 1 base and 0 bases, there was a span of 4 bases. Germline V CDR1 and CDR2: SGDLS, YYNGEE. The full variable domain, rest sourced from reference TRBV9 and TRBJ2-2, is DSGVTQTPKHLITATGQRVTLRCSPRSGDLSVYWYQQSLDQGLQFLIQYYNGEERAKGNILERFSAQQFPDLHSELNLSSLELGDSALYFCASSVIPNTGELFFGEGSRLTVL.

This clone appeared once. The J gene is TRBJ1-4, the V gene TRBV5-4; D is undetermined. The CDR3 is 16 residues long. The ends were cut back, 1 base at V and 8 bases at J, with 18 bases in the middle. Germline CDR1 SGHNT, CDR2 YYREEE (reference sequence). The CDR3 region is CASSLREYGPTEKLFF. Here the CDR3 DNA reads TGTGCCAGCAGCTTGAGAGAGTACGGACCCACAGAAAAACTGTTTTTT.

In regard to this clone: The junction departs from the called germline gene at one end, perhaps through a read error. The genes are TRBV20-1 and TRBJ1-2, with TRBD1 identical over 7 bases. The germline V gene encodes CDR1 DFQATT and CDR2 SNEGSKA (reference sequence). The CDR3 is 11 amino acids. The CDR3 bases are TGCAGTGCTAGAGCAGGGGCAGGGGGTGCCTTC. This gives the protein CSARAGAGGAF.

The chain is built from TRBV25-1 and TRBJ2-5; D is uncertain. The germline V gene has CDR1 MGHDK and CDR2 SYGVNS. The CDR3 runs 13 residues. V was pared by 3 bases and J by 5 bases, with 10 bases between. The CDR3 nucleotides read TGTGCCAGCAGTGACAATAGTCGTGAGACCCAGTACTTC. Its protein is CASSDNSRETQYF.

The V and J genes are TRBV6-5 and TRBJ1-6; a weak D match, TRBD1 (6 bases). V was clipped by 2 bases and J by 5 bases, with 13 bases between them. This CDR3 is 16 amino acids long. CDR1 and CDR2 from the germline V gene are MNHEY and SVGAGI. The DNA for the CDR3 is TGTGCCAGCAGTTACCGCCAGGGGCAGGATAATTCACCCCTCCACTTT. Protein sequence: CASSYRQGQDNSPLHF.

The gene calls are TRBV27 and TRBJ2-4; D unclear. CDR1 is MNHEY and CDR2 is SMNVEV in the germline V gene (reference sequence). The CDR3 contains 15 residues. The V end was cut by 4 bases, the J end by 3 bases, with 13 bases between. The CDR3 bases are TGTGCCAGCAGTTCCCCGACGGTGGGCAAAAACATTCAGTACTTC. This codes for CASSSPTVGKNIQYF.

The V gene is TRBV7-2, the J gene TRBJ1-1; D ambiguous. With 2 bases removed from V and 3 bases from J, the gap between germline ends came to 7 bases. The germline V gene has CDR1 SGHTA and CDR2 FQGNSA. This CDR3 region has 13 residues. CDR3 loop: CASSLTGYTEAFF. Written as DNA, the CDR3 is TGTGCCAGCAGCTTAACGGGTTACACTGAAGCTTTCTTT.

This chain connects TRBV10-3 to TRBJ1-4; D unclear. The V gene's germline CDR1 is ENHRY and CDR2 SYGVKD. The CDR3 loop spans 12 amino acids. Between the trimmed V and J ends, which lost 4 bases and 6 bases, there was a span of 6 bases. The CDR3 DNA sequence: TGTGCCATCAGTGCCCGGGATGAAAAACTGTTTTTT. Amino acid sequence: CAISARDEKLFF.

The V and J genes are TRBV9 and TRBJ2-5; possible D gene TRBD2, 7 bases. Per germline, CDR1 SGDLS and CDR2 YYNGEE. The length of the CDR3 is 15 residues. Trimming removed 6 bases from V and 5 bases from J, with 20 bases in between. The CDR3: CASTERGGGEETQYF. The CDR3 DNA reads TGTGCCAGCACCGAACGAGGGGGAGGGGAGGAGACCCAGTACTTC.

This clone showed up just once. This rearrangement joins TRBV4-3 to TRBJ1-3; possibly TRBD1 for D (5 bases). V was cut by 4 bases and J by 1 base, with 14 bases left in between. The CDR3 covers 16 residues. The germline CDR1 and CDR2 sequences are LGHNA and YSLEER. The CDR3 DNA reads TGCGCCAGCAGCCTCCACGGGGACCCTTCTGGAAACACCATATATTTT. This sequence encodes CASSLHGDPSGNTIYF.

This clone occurred a few times. A read error may produce the germline difference seen at one junction end. V and J are TRBV10-3 and TRBJ1-1; possible D gene TRBD1, 5 bases. CDR1 is ENHRY and CDR2 is SYGVKD in the germline V gene. This CDR3 contains 13 residues. CDR3 amino acids: CAITEGFGTEAFF. In DNA, the CDR3 is TGTGCCATCACTGAGGGGTTTGGGACTGAAGCTTTCTTT.

The chain uses TRBV6-5 and TRBJ1-1, with D maybe TRBD1 (5 bases). V was cut by 4 bases and J by 0 bases, with 9 bases left in between. The CDR3 spans 14 residues. Germline lookup yields CDR1 MNHEY and CDR2 SVGAGI. The CDR3 bases are TGTGCCAGCAGTTTCGACAGCCTGAACACTGAAGCTTTCTTT. This encodes CASSFDSLNTEAFF.

V usage is TRBV7-2 and J usage is TRBJ1-4; no firm D call. CDR1 and CDR2 (germline): SGHTA, FQGNSA. This CDR3 comprises 14 residues. V lost 5 bases to trimming and J lost 5 bases, with 12 bases between them. This CDR3 is CASSRMPSNEKLFF. In DNA, the CDR3 is TGTGCCAGCAGCCGGATGCCCTCGAATGAAAAACTGTTTTTT.

The chain couples TRBV5-4 to TRBJ1-4; D ambiguous. The germline V and J ends were trimmed by 0 bases and 7 bases, with 16 bases remaining between them. The germline V gene encodes CDR1 SGHNT and CDR2 YYREEE (reference sequence). CDR3 length equals 16 residues. In DNA, the CDR3 is TGTGCCAGCAGCTTGGACGGGATTGTAGCCTCTGAAAAACTGTTTTTT. Encoded protein: CASSLDGIVASEKLFF.

The CDR3 DNA is TGCAGCGTTACTTCGGGGGTCCTATACAATGAGCAGTTCTTC. Translation: CSVTSGVLYNEQFF. The chain recombines TRBV29-1 with TRBJ2-1; D possibly corresponds to TRBD2 (6 bases). Germline CDR1 and CDR2: SQVTM and ANQGSEA. This CDR3 region has 14 residues. The V end lost 5 bases, the J end lost 4 bases, and 15 bases lay between the germline ends.

This rearrangement joins TRBV27 to TRBJ2-7, with 10 positions matching TRBD2. CDR3 length: 17 residues. The germline V gene has CDR1 MNHEY and CDR2 SMNVEV (reference sequence). The V and J ends lost 0 bases and 4 bases, in that order; junction bases with no gene match: 9. This CDR3 reads CASSLSGASGGAYEQYF. Written as DNA, the CDR3 is TGTGCCAGCAGTTTATCGGGGGCAAGCGGGGGGGCGTACGAGCAGTACTTC.

This clone was counted a few times. This sequence joins TRBV4-2 and TRBJ1-3; 8 bases are shared with TRBD1. Germline V gives CDR1 LGHNA, CDR2 YNFKEQ. This CDR3 has 17 residues. J gave up 0 bases and V 0 bases, and 4 bases lay outside the gene matches. CDR3 DNA sequence: TGTGCCAGCAGCCAAGACGGACAGGGTATCTCTGGAAACACCATATATTTT. Translated: CASSQDGQGISGNTIYF.

This chain joins TRBV19 and TRBJ2-7; D not certain. Germline V gives CDR1 LNHDA, CDR2 SQIVND (reference sequence). CDR3 size: 11 residues. Trimming cost V 9 bases and J 0 bases, with 6 bases left between them. CDR3 nucleotide sequence: TGTGCCAGCGCCAACTCCTACGAGCAGTACTTC. Translated, it gives CASANSYEQYF.

This clone has more than one count but fewer than ten. Other nucleotide sequences from this sample produce the same CDR3. V usage is TRBV18 and J usage is TRBJ2-7; no firm D call. Trimming took 2 bases from V and 3 from J, leaving 2 bases between them. Germline lookup yields CDR1 KGHSH and CDR2 LQKENI. The length of the CDR3 is 11 residues. CDR3 DNA: TGTGCCAGCTCACCAGACTACGAGCAGTACTTC. Protein product: CASSPDYEQYF. Filled out from reference TRBV18 and TRBJ2-7, the complete variable domain reads NAGVMQNPRHLVRRRGQEARLRCSPMKGHSHVYWYRQLPEEGLKFMVYLQKENIIDESGMPKERFSAEFPKEGPSILRIQQVVRGDSAAYFCASSPDYEQYFGPGTRLTVT.

This chain links TRBV5-8 with TRBJ2-6; tentatively, D is TRBD2 (6 bases). Between the trimmed V and J ends, which lost 0 bases and 1 base, there was a span of 8 bases. Germline V gene data show CDR1 as SGHTS and CDR2 as YDEGEE. This CDR3 has 16 residues. In DNA form, the CDR3 reads TGTGCCAGCAGCTTGGGCGCGGGATCTGGGGCCAACGTCCTGACTTTC. This codes for CASSLGAGSGANVLTF.

This sequence joins TRBV19 and TRBJ2-7; unclear D gene. Germline V gene sequence: CDR1 LNHDA, CDR2 SQIVND (reference sequence). CDR3 length: 13 amino acids. V lost 1 base, J lost 2 bases, and 6 bases lay in between. The CDR3 region is CASSIGQAYEQYF. CDR3 in DNA: TGTGCCAGTAGTATAGGGCAGGCCTACGAGCAGTACTTC.